This T cell receptor (beta chain) was identified in a study of T cell responses to AZD1222 COVID-19 vaccine. General observations from the study: CD4 TCRs associated with vaccination spanned spike, dominating at 160-218 and 743-854.

Trimming cost V 3 bases and J 7 bases, with 19 bases left between them. CDR1 is SGDLS and CDR2 is YYNGEE in the germline V gene. CDR3 length: 16 amino acids. TCRdb's table, derived via immunoSEQ multiplex PCR, lists solely in-frame clones and lacks some. The repertoire holds under 150,000 clones, with roughly 93% as singletons. Only one count was recorded for this clone. The antigen is not known. Sequences were derived from peripheral blood, sampled 28 days after the second AZD1222 dose. This clonotype was obtained from an adult who received the AZD1222 COVID-19 vaccine. The chain links TRBV9 to TRBJ1-4, with no clear D. CDR3 in amino acids: CASSAPTNQKIEKLFF. In nucleotides, the CDR3 is TGTGCCAGCAGCGCGCCGACGAACCAGAAGATTGAAAAACTGTTTTTT.